This paragraph covers one TCR beta chain sequence. Its cognate antigen is unknown. The data were obtained in a study of beta chain features in type 1 diabetes. Study details: Patient and healthy donor groups were alike in age, gender and cell yields.

Study-level results: Moderate yet significant TCRB CDR3 shortening was seen in Type 1 diabetes patients in all four CD4+ subsets. Insertions were fewer and deletions more numerous at VDJ junctions in type 1 diabetes patients.

TCRB transcripts that were expressed got sequenced, as all of the isolated RNA had been reverse transcribed. Produced via immunoSEQ multiplex PCR; TCRdb's table is partial and in-frame only. The top ten hold approximately 0.022% of the sample, which has approximately 730,000 clones, roughly an eighth seen once. The CDR3 extends over 15 amino acids. CDR1 and CDR2 (germline): ENHRY, SYGVKD. The J segment lost 3 bases and the V segment lost 0 bases, leaving 1 base of the junction unmatched. This sequence was found in a man younger than 35 with type 1 diabetes. The specimen sequenced was naive CD4+ T cells from blood. The genes are TRBV10-3 and TRBJ2-7, with 11 positions matching TRBD2. The chain's CDR3 is CAISESGLAGYEQYF. The CDR3 DNA reads TGTGCCATCAGTGAGTCCGGACTAGCGGGCTACGAGCAGTACTTC.